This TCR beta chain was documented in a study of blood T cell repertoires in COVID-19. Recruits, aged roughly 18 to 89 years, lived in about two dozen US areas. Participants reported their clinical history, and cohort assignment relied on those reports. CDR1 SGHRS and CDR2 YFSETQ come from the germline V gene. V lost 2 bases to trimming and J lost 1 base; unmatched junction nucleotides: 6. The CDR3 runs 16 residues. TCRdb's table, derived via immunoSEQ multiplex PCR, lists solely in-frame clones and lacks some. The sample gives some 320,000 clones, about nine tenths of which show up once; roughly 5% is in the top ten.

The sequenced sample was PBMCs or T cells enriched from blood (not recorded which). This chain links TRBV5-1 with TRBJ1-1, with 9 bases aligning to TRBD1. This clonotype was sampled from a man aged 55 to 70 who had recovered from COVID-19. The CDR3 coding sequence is TGCGCCAGCAGCTTTCGTTACAGGGGGCAGAACACTGAAGCTTTCTTT. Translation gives CASSFRYRGQNTEAFF.